A single sample gave rise to the 24 T cell receptor beta chains below, sequenced in a study of blood T cells in healthy people across ages. For the second PCR, which ran for about 7 to 11 cycles, a sample-barcoded 5' primer and a J-beta primer mix were used. Each CDR3 protein gets one entry after TCRdb re-called the 5' RACE reads with MiXCR. The table includes hundreds of thousands of distinct CDR3 sequences, roughly 49% detected once. The source material was blood. These TCRs come from a woman aged 55-69 years in good health.

The gene calls are TRBV20-1 and TRBJ2-5, with D tentatively TRBD2 (5 bases). The CDR3 covers 10 residues. V was cut by 6 bases and J by 11 bases, with 13 bases left in between. CDR1 and CDR2 (germline): DFQATT, SNEGSKA (reference sequence). CDR3 DNA sequence: TGCAGTGCAGGGCCATGGAGGCAGTACTTC. This encodes CSAGPWRQYF.

The chain employs TRBV18 and TRBJ2-4; D gene unclear. The CDR3 has 16 amino acids. Trimming took 0 bases from V and 0 from J, leaving 9 bases between them. Germline lookup yields CDR1 KGHSH and CDR2 LQKENI. CDR3: CASSPPQSLAKNIQYF. The CDR3 DNA is TGTGCCAGCTCACCACCACAGTCCCTAGCCAAAAACATTCAGTACTTC.

This clonotype showed up just once. The chain recombines TRBV27 with TRBJ2-5; D is uncertain. Germline loops: CDR1 MNHEY, CDR2 SMNVEV (reference sequence). The ends were cut back, 6 bases at V and 5 bases at J, with 13 bases in the middle. The CDR3 length is 13 residues. The chain's CDR3 is CASSRVRRETQYF. Here the CDR3 DNA reads TGTGCCAGCAGCCGAGTGCGGCGGGAGACCCAGTACTTC.

A word on this clonotype: One junction end does not reproduce the germline sequence, and a read error may be involved. The V call is TRBV28, the J call TRBJ2-1; D tentatively reads TRBD1 or TRBD2 (7 bases each). This CDR3 comprises 17 residues. Per germline, CDR1 MDHEN and CDR2 SYDVKM. DNA of the CDR3: TGTCCCAGCAGGGGAACAGGGGAGGGGAGCCCCTACAATGAGCAGTTCTTC. Residues: CPSRGTGEGSPYNEQFF.

This clonotype was observed a single time. The chain joins TRBV28 to TRBJ2-7; perhaps TRBD2 as D (7 bases). This CDR3 is built from 17 residues. Germline V lookup: CDR1 MDHEN, CDR2 SYDVKM. The ends were cut back, 4 bases at V and 0 bases at J, with 19 bases in the middle. Here the CDR3 reads CASSWRGGIADSYEQYF. CDR3 nucleotide sequence: TGTGCCAGCAGTTGGAGGGGGGGAATAGCGGACTCCTACGAGCAGTACTTC.

The rearrangement links TRBV4-3 to TRBJ2-7; TRBD1 aligns across 10 bases. The J call may be mistaken, given a closer DNA end match to TRBJ2-5. Germline values: CDR1 LGHNA, CDR2 YSLEER. The CDR3 totals 15 residues. In DNA form, the CDR3 reads TGCGCCAGCAGCCAAGGGACAGGGGGTAGAGAGACCCAGTACTTC. The encoded protein is CASSQGTGGRETQYF.

The rearrangement uses TRBV27 and TRBJ2-4, with a tentative D call TRBD1 (6 bases). This CDR3 has 15 amino acids. CDR1 is MNHEY and CDR2 is SMNVEV in the germline V gene (reference sequence). The germline V and J ends were trimmed by 4 bases and 3 bases, with 13 bases remaining between them. In DNA, the CDR3 is TGTGCCAGCAGTTCCCGGGACACGCACAAAAACATTCAGTACTTC. Encoded protein: CASSSRDTHKNIQYF.

The chain recombines TRBV6-1 with TRBJ2-7, with D possibly being TRBD2 (6 bases). The V end lost 8 bases, the J end lost 3 bases, and 14 bases lay between the germline ends. There are 13 residues in the CDR3. The V gene's germline CDR1 is MNHNS and CDR2 SASEGT. The CDR3 bases are TGTGCCAGCCGGGGGAGGTGGGACTACGAGCAGTACTTC. Translating it yields CASRGRWDYEQYF.

The CDR3 loop reads CASRTRGWYGYTF. DNA of the CDR3: TGTGCCAGCAGGACCAGGGGGTGGTATGGCTACACCTTC. The V call is TRBV6-6, the J call TRBJ1-2; 7 bases match TRBD1. The CDR3 covers 13 residues. V lost 6 bases, J lost 5 bases, and 6 bases stayed unmatched. From germline, CDR1 is MNHNY and CDR2 SVGAGI (reference sequence).

As to this clonotype: A read error may produce the germline difference seen at one junction end. The chain is built from TRBV10-3 and TRBJ2-3, with 9 bases aligning to TRBD2. CDR3 size: 13 residues. CDR1 is ENHRY and CDR2 is SYGVKD in the germline V gene. The CDR3 region is CATSSGSTDTQYF. CDR3 bases: TGTGCCACCAGTAGCGGGAGTACAGATACGCAGTATTTT.

The rearrangement links TRBV20-1 to TRBJ2-3; 11 nucleotides agree with TRBD2. CDR3 length equals 15 residues. Trimming cost V 6 bases and J 2 bases; bases outside gene matches: 7. Germline V lookup: CDR1 DFQATT, CDR2 SNEGSKA (reference sequence). The CDR3 DNA follows: TGCAGTGCCCCGACTAGCGGGGACTACACAGATACGCAGTATTTT. The encoded protein is CSAPTSGDYTDTQYF.

The chain has TRBV20-1 and TRBJ2-1; a weak D match, TRBD2 (5 bases). This CDR3 has 16 residues. Trimming shortened V by 2 bases and J by 4 bases, and 18 bases separated the two germline ends. Germline assignment: CDR1 DFQATT and CDR2 SNEGSKA (reference sequence). The CDR3 DNA reads as TGCAGTGCTAGACCCCCCGAGGCTAGCTCATACAATGAGCAGTTCTTC. It yields the protein CSARPPEASSYNEQFF.

As to this clonotype: At one end the junction does not follow the germline gene, possibly because of a read error. V and J are TRBV11-2 and TRBJ2-3; 10 nucleotides align to TRBD2. Looked up from germline, CDR1 is SGHAT and CDR2 is FQNNGV. The length of the CDR3 is 15 residues. CDR3 protein: CTSSLGGTSVYTQYF. For the CDR3, the DNA is TGTACCAGCAGCTTAGGGGGGACTAGCGTCTATACGCAGTATTTT.

This clonotype was counted a few times. The J gene is TRBJ2-7, the V gene TRBV12-3 or TRBV12-4, with 7 bases fitting TRBD1. V trimming: 6 bases; J trimming: 2 bases; junction bases outside the gene matches: 7. The CDR3 is 14 amino acids. CDR3 sequence reads: CASSPAGTAYEQYF. The CDR3 coding sequence is TGTGCCAGCAGCCCTGCCGGGACAGCCTACGAGCAGTACTTC.

V is TRBV7-9 and J is TRBJ2-5; D is possibly TRBD1 (6 bases). Germline assignment: CDR1 SEHNR and CDR2 FQNEAQ (reference sequence). V lost 6 bases to trimming and J lost 7 bases, with 24 bases between them. The CDR3 is 16 residues long. The CDR3 sequence is CASRFSPGHPTGTQYF. The CDR3 region has the DNA TGTGCCAGCAGATTCTCGCCGGGACACCCAACAGGGACCCAGTACTTC.

The rearrangement uses TRBV20-1 and TRBJ2-7; 7 positions match TRBD1. Germline loops: CDR1 DFQATT, CDR2 SNEGSKA (reference sequence). This CDR3 has 14 residues. J was trimmed by 0 bases and V by 4 bases; bases with no gene match: 6. The CDR3 protein is CSAKTGLGSYEQYF. Here the CDR3 DNA reads TGCAGTGCTAAGACAGGGCTCGGCTCCTACGAGCAGTACTTC.

This clonotype has just a few counts. A much larger clone sits a single nucleotide away, making a read error possible. CDR3 sequence reads: CSAREGDYEGEKLFF. In DNA form, the CDR3 reads TGCAGTGCTAGAGAAGGGGACTACGAGGGTGAAAAACTGTTTTTT. V and J are TRBV20-1 and TRBJ1-4, with a tentative D call TRBD1 (5 bases). The V gene's germline CDR1 is DFQATT and CDR2 SNEGSKA (reference sequence). The V and J ends lost 0 bases and 7 bases respectively, with 15 bases between them. The CDR3 contains 15 residues.

This clonotype was found a few times. A much more abundant neighbour one base away suggests this may be a read error. V usage is TRBV4-3 and J usage is TRBJ2-7; D is uncertain. Germline lookup yields CDR1 LGHNA and CDR2 YSLEER. V lost 1 base and J lost 1, with 11 bases in between. The CDR3 is 15 amino acids. As DNA, the CDR3 is TGCGCCAGCAGCCAAGCTGTTCAGGATTCCTACGAGCAGTACTTC. Protein sequence: CASSQAVQDSYEQYF.

The V and J genes are TRBV20-1 and TRBJ2-3; 8 bases match TRBD2. Unmatched junction bases numbered 9, after V lost 3 bases and J lost 1 base. The CDR3 totals 16 residues. Germline V gene lookup returns CDR1 DFQATT and CDR2 SNEGSKA (reference sequence). The CDR3 sequence: CSASTPQTSGTDTQYF. The CDR3 nucleotides are TGCAGTGCTAGTACTCCCCAGACTAGCGGCACAGATACGCAGTATTTT.

The rearrangement links TRBV14 to TRBJ1-2; D is perhaps TRBD1 (6 bases). V lost 4 bases to trimming and J lost 4 bases, with 19 bases between them. From germline, CDR1 is SGHDN and CDR2 FVKESK. CDR3 length: 16 amino acids. CDR3: CASSPTQGRGLYGYTF. The CDR3, as DNA: TGTGCCAGCAGCCCCACACAGGGCCGAGGCCTCTATGGCTACACCTTC. Looking up the rest from reference TRBV14 and TRBJ1-2 gives the full variable domain: EAGVTQFPSHSVIEKGQTVTLRCDPISGHDNLYWYRRVMGKEIKFLLHFVKESKQDESGMPNNRFLAERTGGTYSTLKVQPAELEDSGVYFCASSPTQGRGLYGYTFGSGTRLTVV.

Only a few counts were recorded for this clonotype. Here the CDR3 reads CASSLAWTREYHEQYF. The CDR3 DNA follows: TGTGCCAGCAGCTTGGCGTGGACTAGAGAGTACCACGAGCAGTACTTC. The V and J genes are TRBV5-6 and TRBJ2-7, with 7 bases lining up with TRBD2. Per the germline V gene, CDR1 is SGHDT and CDR2 is YYEEEE. The CDR3 contains 16 residues. The J segment lost 5 bases and the V segment lost 0 bases, leaving 11 bases of the junction unmatched.

V usage is TRBV6-2 or TRBV6-3 and J usage is TRBJ2-1, with 15 bases that match TRBD2. This CDR3 comprises 17 residues. V lost 6 bases and J lost 4; bases outside the gene matches: 7. From germline, CDR1 is MNHEY and CDR2 SVGEGT. CDR3 in DNA: TGTGCCAGCAGACGAGGACTAGCGGGAGGGAAGTACAATGAGCAGTTCTTC. Its translation is CASRRGLAGGKYNEQFF.

V usage is TRBV28 and J usage is TRBJ1-1; D perhaps matches TRBD1 (5 bases). The CDR3 consists of 15 residues. Trimming pared 3 bases from V and 10 bases from J, leaving 21 bases between. The germline V gene has CDR1 MDHEN and CDR2 SYDVKM. The DNA of the CDR3 is TGTGCCAGCAGTTTTCCTGGGGCCATGGAAGGGACAGCTTTCTTT. This translates into CASSFPGAMEGTAFF.

Only one count was recorded for this clonotype. V is TRBV29-1 and J is TRBJ2-1; no reliable D call. Germline loops: CDR1 SQVTM, CDR2 ANQGSEA. V gave up 4 bases and J gave up 0 bases, with 10 bases separating them. CDR3 length: 14 amino acids. CDR3 in DNA: TGCAGCGTTGTCACTGCTTACTCCTACAATGAGCAGTTCTTC. Residues: CSVVTAYSYNEQFF.